The 22 T cell receptor beta chains presented below share a single source sample, sequenced in a study of spatial heterogeneity in lung cancer. The time point: sample taken at primary tumor resection. No cells were sorted before sequencing. The whole RNA sequenced was extracted from tumor, nontumor lung or frozen PBMC. TCRdb itself ran the 5' RACE reads through MiXCR, one entry per CDR3 protein. The sample holds tens of thousands of distinct CDR3 sequences, approximately 18% seen once. This material consisted of PBMCs, taken at surgery. The receptors were sampled from a male donor with early-stage non-small cell lung cancer.

This chain links TRBV20-1 with TRBJ2-3, with no clear D. V shed 1 base and J shed 4 bases, with 12 bases lying between them. The CDR3 totals 14 residues. CDR1 is DFQATT and CDR2 is SNEGSKA in the germline V gene (reference sequence). This chain's CDR3 is CSARVSQKADTQYF. CDR3 sequence (DNA): TGCAGTGCTAGAGTTTCCCAGAAGGCAGATACGCAGTATTTT.

This clonotype has just a few counts. This rearrangement joins TRBV7-2 to TRBJ2-3; 10 positions agree with TRBD1. In germline, CDR1 is SGHTA, CDR2 FQGNSA. J gave up 3 bases and V 0 bases, and 6 bases lay outside the gene matches. The CDR3 length is 17 residues. The CDR3 DNA is TGTGCCAGCAGCTTAGCCCCGGGACAGGGGTTTACAGATACGCAGTATTTT. It is translated as CASSLAPGQGFTDTQYF. The full variable domain, completed using reference TRBV7-2 and TRBJ2-3, is GAGVSQSPSNKVTEKGKDVELRCDPISGHTALYWYRQSLGQGLEFLIYFQGNSAPDKSGLPSDRFSAERTGGSVSTLTIQRTQQEDSAVYLCASSLAPGQGFTDTQYFGPGTRLTVL.

The J gene is TRBJ2-4, the V gene TRBV6-2 or TRBV6-3; D ambiguous. The CDR3 spans 16 residues. The ends were cut back, 0 bases at V and 1 base at J, with 10 bases in the middle. CDR1 is MNHEY and CDR2 is SVGEGT in the germline V gene. In DNA, the CDR3 is TGTGCCAGCAGTTACTCGGGGAATTTGGCCAAAAACATTCAGTACTTC. Translating it yields CASSYSGNLAKNIQYF.

This chain connects TRBV5-6 to TRBJ2-3; 9 bases match TRBD2. The CDR3 consists of 16 residues. Germline CDR1 is SGHDT and CDR2 is YYEEEE. With 4 bases clipped from V and 4 bases from J, the junction kept 10 bases outside the gene matches. CDR3 sequence: CASSRGLARGADTQYF. The CDR3, as DNA: TGTGCCAGCAGCCGTGGACTAGCGAGAGGCGCAGATACGCAGTATTTT.

This clonotype came up a few times. The V and J genes are TRBV5-4 and TRBJ2-7; D gene uncertain. Germline loops: CDR1 SGHNT, CDR2 YYREEE (reference sequence). The CDR3 runs to 14 residues. The ends were cut back, 1 base at V and 9 bases at J, with 17 bases in the middle. In nucleotides, the CDR3 is TGTGCCAGCAGCTTGAATGGTGACCTTGGGGTGCAGTACTTC. This translates into CASSLNGDLGVQYF.

The chain is built from TRBV6-5 and TRBJ1-1; 9 bases line up with TRBD1. V dropped 5 bases and J dropped 6; count of bases not matched to a gene: 10. From germline, CDR1 is MNHEY and CDR2 SVGAGI. This CDR3 is 15 amino acids long. DNA for the CDR3: TGTGCCAGCAGTACGCGACAGGGGGGTAACTCTGAAGCTTTCTTT. The encoded protein is CASSTRQGGNSEAFF.

The chain uses TRBV11-2 and TRBJ2-3; D possibly uses TRBD1 or TRBD2 (5 bases each). The V end was cut by 7 bases, the J end by 5 bases, with 22 bases between. The CDR3 spans 16 residues. Germline lookup yields CDR1 SGHAT and CDR2 FQNNGV. The CDR3 DNA is TGTGCCAGCACCTCCAACGTCTGGGGCGCGGGAGATACGCAGTATTTT. Translating gives CASTSNVWGAGDTQYF.

The chain combines TRBV20-1 with TRBJ1-4; D remains ambiguous. The germline V gene encodes CDR1 DFQATT and CDR2 SNEGSKA (reference sequence). The ends were cut back, 6 bases at V and 5 bases at J, with 4 bases in the middle. The CDR3 is made up of 10 amino acids. The CDR3 nucleotides read TGCAGTGCCTCGAATGAAAAACTGTTTTTT. It specifies CSASNEKLFF.

This clonotype was picked up many times. The V gene is TRBV7-8, the J gene TRBJ2-7; no reliable D call. Looked up from germline, CDR1 is SGHVS and CDR2 is FQNEAQ. V lost 8 bases and J lost 0, with 17 bases in between. The CDR3 loop spans 15 amino acids. CDR3 coding DNA: TGTGCCAGCCAGATAACCCCAGGTCCCTCCTACGAGCAGTACTTC. Translation gives CASQITPGPSYEQYF.

This clonotype has more than one count but fewer than ten. The rearrangement uses TRBV28 and TRBJ2-5; perhaps TRBD1 as D (6 bases). Germline CDR1 MDHEN, CDR2 SYDVKM. This CDR3 comprises 15 residues. Trimming took 6 bases from V and 1 from J, leaving 15 bases between them. The CDR3 DNA is TGTGCCAGCAGGAATGGGGGCGGCTCCCAAGAGACCCAGTACTTC. Translated, it gives CASRNGGGSQETQYF.

The chain links TRBV5-6 to TRBJ2-7; the match to TRBD1 covers 8 bases. Trimming at V came to 3 bases and at J to 3 bases, leaving 8 bases not matched to a gene. Germline CDR1 is SGHDT and CDR2 is YYEEEE. This CDR3 contains 15 residues. The CDR3 protein is CASSSGQGLFYEQYF. CDR3 sequence (DNA): TGTGCCAGCAGCTCTGGACAGGGATTATTCTACGAGCAGTACTTC.

The sample holds many counts of this clonotype. The V and J genes are TRBV5-1 and TRBJ2-3; no definite D call. Germline V gives CDR1 SGHRS, CDR2 YFSETQ. The CDR3 runs 15 residues. Trimming stripped 0 bases from V and 2 bases from J, with 10 bases between. Here the CDR3 reads CASSLVTSDTDTQYF. The CDR3 DNA reads TGCGCCAGCAGCTTGGTCACGTCTGACACAGATACGCAGTATTTT. The whole variable domain, filled in from reference TRBV5-1 and TRBJ2-3, reads KAGVTQTPRYLIKTRGQQVTLSCSPISGHRSVSWYQQTPGQGLQFLFEYFSETQRNKGNFPGRFSGRQFSNSRSEMNVSTLELGDSALYLCASSLVTSDTDTQYFGPGTRLTVL.

This clonotype occurred many times. The chain combines TRBV5-4 with TRBJ2-2; TRBD1 agrees at 7 bases. The V segment lost 2 bases and the J segment 4 bases; nucleotides outside the gene matches: 5. The CDR3 totals 15 residues. CDR1 is SGHNT and CDR2 is YYREEE in the germline V gene (reference sequence). CDR3 protein: CASSFSRQGTGELFF. CDR3 DNA: TGTGCCAGCAGCTTTAGCCGACAGGGCACCGGGGAGCTGTTTTTT.

This clonotype was recorded once. This chain uses TRBV20-1 with TRBJ2-7; tentatively, D is TRBD1 or TRBD2 (5 bases each). The V end lost 5 bases, the J end lost 2 bases, and 16 bases lay between the germline ends. Germline CDR1 reads DFQATT; CDR2 reads SNEGSKA (reference sequence). CDR3 length: 14 residues. The CDR3 loop is CSAETGTNAYEQYF. CDR3 DNA: TGCAGTGCTGAGACTGGGACGAACGCCTACGAGCAGTACTTC.

This clonotype was counted between two and nine times. The rearrangement uses TRBV27 and TRBJ1-6, with a weak D call TRBD1 (6 bases). This CDR3 spans 16 amino acids. Germline CDR1 reads MNHEY; CDR2 reads SMNVEV (reference sequence). Trimming removed 2 bases at V and 6 bases at J, with 14 bases between. The CDR3 loop reads CASSLKGGLFNSPLHF. The CDR3 nucleotides are TGTGCCAGCAGTTTAAAAGGGGGGCTTTTTAATTCACCCCTCCACTTT.

This clonotype was seen a handful of times. The CDR3, as DNA: TGCGCCAGCAGCCAAGACAGGGGGCGCGAGCAGTACTTC. Translating gives CASSQDRGREQYF. The V gene is TRBV4-1, the J gene TRBJ2-7; 8 nucleotides align to TRBD1. Per germline, CDR1 MGHRA and CDR2 YSYEKL. CDR3 length: 13 residues. Trimming removed 0 bases from V and 6 bases from J; junction bases left unmatched: 1.

This clonotype was found many times. This chain connects TRBV20-1 to TRBJ2-3, with TRBD2 identical over 15 bases. CDR3 length: 18 residues. V shed 6 bases, J shed 3 bases, and the junction held 13 bases outside the gene matches. Germline assignment: CDR1 DFQATT and CDR2 SNEGSKA (reference sequence). DNA for the CDR3: TGCAGTGCCCGCGCCGGGACTAGCGGGGGGTCACCGACAGATACGCAGTATTTT. Translating gives CSARAGTSGGSPTDTQYF.

At least ten counts were recorded for this clonotype. The chain is built from TRBV16 and TRBJ1-1; D is unresolved. This CDR3 contains 14 residues. The V and J ends lost 7 bases and 4 bases respectively, with 16 bases between them. Germline values: CDR1 KGHSY, CDR2 FQNENV. CDR3 bases: TGTGCCAGCACCCTCTTCCGAGGAGGCACTGAAGCTTTCTTT. Translated, it gives CASTLFRGGTEAFF.

There are a few counts of this clonotype. The chain recombines TRBV27 with TRBJ2-3; D tentatively reads TRBD1 or TRBD2 (6 bases each). Trimming shortened V by 8 bases and J by 8 bases, and 17 bases separated the two germline ends. The CDR3 loop spans 13 amino acids. Germline loops: CDR1 MNHEY, CDR2 SMNVEV (reference sequence). This chain's CDR3 is CASQGRLWRTQYF. Written as DNA, the CDR3 is TGTGCCAGCCAGGGGAGGCTATGGCGTACGCAGTATTTT.

This clonotype was detected many times. The chain employs TRBV14 and TRBJ2-1; 10 bases align to TRBD2. This CDR3 comprises 19 residues. V shed 0 bases and J 4 bases; nucleotides not matched to a gene: 12. CDR1 SGHDN and CDR2 FVKESK come from the germline V gene. The CDR3 nucleotides read TGTGCCAGCAGCCAAGACCTTTGGACTAGCGGCGTGATATACAATGAGCAGTTCTTC. Translating gives CASSQDLWTSGVIYNEQFF.

The genes are TRBV7-2 and TRBJ1-1; the D gene is possibly TRBD1 (5 bases). Germline V gene sequence: CDR1 SGHTA, CDR2 FQGNSA. Trimming shortened V by 7 bases and J by 8 bases, and 29 bases separated the two germline ends. CDR3 size: 17 residues. The CDR3 nucleotides read TGTGCCAGCAAGGGGTCCGCCCTGGTTCGGTCATTCACCGAAGCTTTCTTT. Translated, it gives CASKGSALVRSFTEAFF.

The chain employs TRBV6-2 or TRBV6-3 and TRBJ1-1, with 11 positions matching TRBD1. Germline V gives CDR1 MNHEY, CDR2 SVGEGT. The CDR3 length is 16 residues. V shed 5 bases, J shed 6 bases, and the junction held 11 bases outside the gene matches. CDR3 sequence (DNA): TGTGCCAGCAGTGCGGACAGGGGGCCCCTCCGGGCTGAAGCTTTCTTT. Amino acids: CASSADRGPLRAEAFF.